The clone carrying this T cell receptor beta chain has a handful of counts. The data originate from a study of blood T cells in healthy people across ages. This CDR3 is 15 amino acids long. CDR1 is MDHEN and CDR2 is SYDVKM in the germline V gene. Trimming took 5 bases from V and 9 from J; bases not matched to a gene: 11. A second 7 to 11 cycle PCR used barcoded and J-beta primers. MiXCR, applied by TCRdb to the 5' RACE reads, yields one record per CDR3 protein. The sample holds hundreds of thousands of distinct CDR3 sequences, 44% seen once. This chain links TRBV28 with TRBJ2-3, with 10 bases aligning to TRBD1. The TCR originated in a man in his 60s in good health. The sequenced sample consisted of blood. The CDR3 DNA follows: TGTGCCAGCAGTACCCCGGGACAGGGGCTTCAGACGCAGTATTTT. Encoded protein: CASSTPGQGLQTQYF.